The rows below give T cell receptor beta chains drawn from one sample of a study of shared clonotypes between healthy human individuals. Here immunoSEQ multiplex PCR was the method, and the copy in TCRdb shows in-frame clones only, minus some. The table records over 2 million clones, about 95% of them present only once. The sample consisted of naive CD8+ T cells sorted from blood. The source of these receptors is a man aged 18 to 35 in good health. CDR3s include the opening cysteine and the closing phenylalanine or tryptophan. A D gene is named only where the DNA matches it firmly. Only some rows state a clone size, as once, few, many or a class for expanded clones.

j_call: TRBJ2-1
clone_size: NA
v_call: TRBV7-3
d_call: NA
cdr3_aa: CASSLSALHDEQFF
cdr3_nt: TGTGCCAGCAGCTTAAGCGCACTCCACGATGAGCAGTTCTTC

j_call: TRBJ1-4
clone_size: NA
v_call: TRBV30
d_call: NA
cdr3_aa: CAWTESNEKLFF
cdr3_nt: TGTGCCTGGACAGAATCTAATGAAAAACTGTTTTTT

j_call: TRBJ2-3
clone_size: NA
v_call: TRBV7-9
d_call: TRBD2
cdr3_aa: CASSILSGATDTQYF
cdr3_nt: TGTGCCAGCAGCATACTTAGCGGGGCCACAGATACGCAGTATTTT

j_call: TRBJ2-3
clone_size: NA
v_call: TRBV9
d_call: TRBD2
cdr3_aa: CASSLGGDTQYF
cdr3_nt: TGTGCCAGCAGCCTCGGGGGGGATACGCAGTATTTT

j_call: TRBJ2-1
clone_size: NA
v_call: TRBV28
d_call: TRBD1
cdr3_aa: CASRLTGSPEQFF
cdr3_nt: TGTGCCAGCAGATTGACAGGGAGTCCTGAGCAGTTCTTC

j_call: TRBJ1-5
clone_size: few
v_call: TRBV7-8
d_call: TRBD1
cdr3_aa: CASSLGDRGNQPQHF
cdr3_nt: TGTGCCAGCAGCTTAGGGGACAGGGGAAATCAGCCCCAGCATTTT

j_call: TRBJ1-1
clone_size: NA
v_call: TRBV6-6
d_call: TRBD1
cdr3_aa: CASHLGQGSEAFF
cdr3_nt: TGTGCCAGCCACCTAGGACAGGGAAGTGAAGCTTTCTTT

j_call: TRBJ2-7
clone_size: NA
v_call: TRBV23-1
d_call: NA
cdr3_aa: CASSQSSPTGGASVAMSSYEQYF
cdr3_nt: TGCGCCAGCAGTCAATCGTCCCCCACAGGGGGGGCAAGTGTGGCGATGAGCTCCTACGAGCAGTACTTC

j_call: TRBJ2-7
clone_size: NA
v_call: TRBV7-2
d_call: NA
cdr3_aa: CASSLAPTGNEQYF
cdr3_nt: TGTGCCAGCAGCTTAGCGCCTACAGGGAACGAGCAGTACTTC

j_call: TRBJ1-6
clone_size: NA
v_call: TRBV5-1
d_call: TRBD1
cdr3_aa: CASSLGRDRVNSPLHF
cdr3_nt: TGCGCCAGCAGCTTAGGCCGGGACAGGGTAAATTCACCCCTCCACTTT

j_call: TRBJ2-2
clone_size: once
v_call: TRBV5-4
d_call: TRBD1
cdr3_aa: CASSLGRGSTGELFF
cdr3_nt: TGTGCCAGCAGCTTGGGCAGGGGGAGCACCGGGGAGCTGTTTTTT

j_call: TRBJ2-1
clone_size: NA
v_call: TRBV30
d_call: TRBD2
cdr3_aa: CACDLAGGPFF
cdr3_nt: TGTGCCTGTGACCTAGCGGGAGGGCCCTTCTTC

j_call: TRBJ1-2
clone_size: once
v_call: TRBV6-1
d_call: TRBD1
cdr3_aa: CASSPGGGGYGYTF
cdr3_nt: TGTGCCAGCAGCCCAGGGGGCGGGGGCTATGGCTACACCTTC

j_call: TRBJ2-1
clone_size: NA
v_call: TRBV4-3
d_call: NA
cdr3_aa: CASSQDWDTDYNEQFF
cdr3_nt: TGCGCCAGCAGCCAAGATTGGGACACTGACTACAATGAGCAGTTCTTC

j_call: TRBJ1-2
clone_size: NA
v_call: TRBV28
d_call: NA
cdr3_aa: CASSLSEDRAYGYTF
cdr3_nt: TGTGCCAGCAGTTTAAGCGAGGACAGAGCCTATGGCTACACCTTC

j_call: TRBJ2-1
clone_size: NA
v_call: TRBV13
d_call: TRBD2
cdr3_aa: CASSGGTSGTYNEQFF
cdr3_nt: TGTGCCAGCAGCGGAGGGACTAGCGGGACCTACAATGAGCAGTTCTTC

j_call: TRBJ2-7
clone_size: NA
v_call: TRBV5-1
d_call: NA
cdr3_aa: CASSLVSGLQTYEQYF
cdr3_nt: TGCGCCAGCAGCTTGGTGTCAGGGTTGCAAACATACGAGCAGTACTTC

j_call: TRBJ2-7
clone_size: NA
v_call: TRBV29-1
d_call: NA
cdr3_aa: CSVQRDIRVGRAEQYF
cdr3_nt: TGCAGCGTCCAAAGGGACATTCGGGTGGGAAGGGCCGAGCAGTACTTC

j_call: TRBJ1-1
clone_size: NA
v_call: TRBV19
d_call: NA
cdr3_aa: CASLVGTEAFF
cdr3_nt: TGTGCCAGCCTAGTTGGCACTGAAGCTTTCTTT

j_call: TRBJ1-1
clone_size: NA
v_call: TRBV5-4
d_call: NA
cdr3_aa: CASSLESGNTEAFF
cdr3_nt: TGTGCCAGCAGCTTGGAATCGGGGAACACTGAAGCTTTCTTT

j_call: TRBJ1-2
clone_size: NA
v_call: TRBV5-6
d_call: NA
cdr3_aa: CASNLGDSYYGYTF
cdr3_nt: TGTGCCAGCAACTTAGGGGACTCTTACTATGGCTACACCTTC

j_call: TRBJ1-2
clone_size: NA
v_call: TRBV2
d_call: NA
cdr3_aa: CASSRGTGLGYTF
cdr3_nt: TGTGCCAGCAGTCGGGGCACAGGGCTAGGCTACACCTTC

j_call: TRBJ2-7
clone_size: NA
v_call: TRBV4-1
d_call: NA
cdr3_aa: CASSQVKSASYEQYF
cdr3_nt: TGCGCCAGCAGCCAAGTTAAGTCAGCTTCCTACGAGCAGTACTTC

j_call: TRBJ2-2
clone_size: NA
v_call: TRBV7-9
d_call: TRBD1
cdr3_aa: CASSSGQGPTGELFF
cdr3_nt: TGTGCCAGCAGCTCGGGACAGGGACCCACCGGGGAGCTGTTTTTT

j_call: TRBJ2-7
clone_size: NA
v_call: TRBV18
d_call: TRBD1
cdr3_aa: CASSYTGGTFGEQYF
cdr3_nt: TGTGCCAGCTCGTATACAGGGGGGACTTTTGGGGAGCAGTACTTC

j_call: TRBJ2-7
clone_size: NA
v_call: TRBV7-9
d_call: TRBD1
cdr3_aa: CASSLGQGASYF
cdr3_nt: TGTGCCAGCAGCTTAGGACAGGGAGCGTCGTACTTC

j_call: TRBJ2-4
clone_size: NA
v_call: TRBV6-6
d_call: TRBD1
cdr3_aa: CASSTGTGPQYF
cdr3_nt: TGTGCCAGCAGTACAGGGACAGGTCCTCAGTACTTC

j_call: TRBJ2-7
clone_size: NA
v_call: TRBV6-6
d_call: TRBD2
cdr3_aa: CASIQTSGSYEQYF
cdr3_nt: TGTGCCAGCATTCAGACTAGCGGGAGCTACGAGCAGTACTTC

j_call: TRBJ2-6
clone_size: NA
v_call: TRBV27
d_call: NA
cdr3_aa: CASTRVSSSGANVLTF
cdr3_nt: TGTGCCAGCACCAGGGTATCGTCCTCTGGGGCCAACGTCCTGACTTTC

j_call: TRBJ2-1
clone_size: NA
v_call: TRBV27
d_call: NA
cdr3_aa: CASTPGVAGNEQFF
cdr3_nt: TGTGCCAGCACCCCCGGGGTAGCAGGGAATGAGCAGTTCTTC

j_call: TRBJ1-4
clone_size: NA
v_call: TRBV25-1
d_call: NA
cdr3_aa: CASSEYGGRGEKLFF
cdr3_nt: TGTGCCAGCAGTGAATATGGGGGGCGTGGTGAAAAACTGTTTTTT

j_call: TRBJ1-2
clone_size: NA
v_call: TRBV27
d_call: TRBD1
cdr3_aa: CASSPGTGYYGYTF
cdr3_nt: TGTGCCAGCAGTCCCGGGACAGGGTACTATGGCTACACCTTC

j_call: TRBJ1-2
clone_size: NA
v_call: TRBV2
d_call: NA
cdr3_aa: CASSEAPGVDYGYTF
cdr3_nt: TGTGCCAGCAGTGAAGCCCCAGGGGTGGACTATGGCTACACCTTC

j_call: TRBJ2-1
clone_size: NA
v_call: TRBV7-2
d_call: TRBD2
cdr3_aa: CASSPGMGLVGNEQFF
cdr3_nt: TGTGCCAGCAGTCCAGGAATGGGACTAGTGGGAAATGAGCAGTTCTTC

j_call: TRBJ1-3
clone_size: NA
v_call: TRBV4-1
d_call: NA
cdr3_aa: CASSQGPSLDRSSTIYF
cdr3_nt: TGCGCCAGCAGCCAAGGTCCCTCTTTGGACCGCTCCAGCACCATATATTTT

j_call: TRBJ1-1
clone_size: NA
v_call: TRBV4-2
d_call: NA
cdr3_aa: CASSGALTEAFF
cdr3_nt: TGTGCCAGCAGCGGGGCTCTCACTGAAGCTTTCTTT

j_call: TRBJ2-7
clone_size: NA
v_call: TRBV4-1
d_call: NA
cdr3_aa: CASSQGVREASVSSYEQYF
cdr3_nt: TGCGCCAGCAGCCAAGGAGTCAGGGAGGCCTCCGTGAGCTCCTACGAGCAGTACTTC

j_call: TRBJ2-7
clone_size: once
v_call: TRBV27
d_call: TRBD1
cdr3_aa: CASSTGGQPYEQYF
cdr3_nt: TGTGCCAGCAGTACAGGGGGGCAGCCCTACGAGCAGTACTTC

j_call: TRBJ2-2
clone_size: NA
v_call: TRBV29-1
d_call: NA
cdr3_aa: CSVVMGSHTNTGELFF
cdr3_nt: TGCAGCGTTGTTATGGGAAGCCATACGAACACCGGGGAGCTGTTTTTT

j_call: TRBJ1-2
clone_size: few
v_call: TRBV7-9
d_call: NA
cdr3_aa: CASSPATHYGYTF
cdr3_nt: TGTGCCAGCAGCCCCGCGACACATTATGGCTACACCTTC

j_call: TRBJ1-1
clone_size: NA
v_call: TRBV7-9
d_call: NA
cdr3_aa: CASSFPDFLNTEAFF
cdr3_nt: TGTGCCAGCAGCTTTCCGGACTTTTTGAACACTGAAGCTTTCTTT

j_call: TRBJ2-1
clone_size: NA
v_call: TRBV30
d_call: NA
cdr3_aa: CAWGRDSSYNEQFF
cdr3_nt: TGTGCCTGGGGGCGGGACAGCTCCTACAATGAGCAGTTCTTC

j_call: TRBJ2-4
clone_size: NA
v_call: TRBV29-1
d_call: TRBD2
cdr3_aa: CSGREVTKNIQYF
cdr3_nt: TGCAGTGGGCGGGAGGTTACCAAAAACATTCAGTACTTC

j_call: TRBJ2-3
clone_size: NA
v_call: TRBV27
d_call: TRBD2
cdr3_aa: CASSPLRLAGGWGDTQYF
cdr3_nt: TGTGCCAGCAGTCCCCTCCGACTAGCGGGGGGATGGGGAGATACGCAGTATTTT

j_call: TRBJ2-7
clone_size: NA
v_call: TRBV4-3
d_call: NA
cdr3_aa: CASSQDFGGTPYSYEQYF
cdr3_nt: TGCGCCAGCAGCCAAGATTTCGGCGGGACACCCTACTCCTACGAGCAGTACTTC

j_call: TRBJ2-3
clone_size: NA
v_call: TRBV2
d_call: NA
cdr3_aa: CASSEGYGTDTQYF
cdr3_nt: TGTGCCAGCAGTGAAGGATACGGCACAGATACGCAGTATTTT

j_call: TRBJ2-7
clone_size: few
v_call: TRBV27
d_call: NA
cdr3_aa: CASSAHPGGQYEQYF
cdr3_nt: TGTGCCAGCAGTGCCCACCCGGGCGGACAATACGAGCAGTACTTC

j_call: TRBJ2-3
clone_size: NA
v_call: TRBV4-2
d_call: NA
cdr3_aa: CASSQEGEPDTQYF
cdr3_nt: TGTGCCAGCAGCCAAGAGGGGGAGCCAGATACGCAGTATTTT